This TCR beta chain came from a study of type 1 regulatory T cells. At the level of the study: This in vitro CD4 product, T-allo10, is enriched for Tr1 cells and alloantigen-specific.

Germline CDR1 SEHNR, CDR2 FQNEAQ (reference sequence). With 1 base clipped from V and 3 bases from J, the junction kept 5 bases outside the gene matches. The CDR3 totals 15 residues. T-allo10 cells from the graft donor were described as anergic, host-alloantigen-specific, and alloantigen-specific suppressors. Concerning this clonotype itself: Its target is unknown.

TCRdb reanalysed the reads using MiXCR and keeps one entry per CDR3 protein. The sample has tens of thousands of distinct CDR3 sequences; approximately 72% are singletons. The V gene is TRBV7-9, the J gene TRBJ1-2; 7 positions match TRBD1. This TCR came from a human donor in good health. Sequencing was done on a sample of cultured T cells, either the whole culture or a sorted T cell fraction (not recorded which). Subset denoted: Tr1-enriched cell product generated in vitro against host alloantigens. This chain's CDR3 is CASSLEGAPDYGYTF. The CDR3 DNA sequence: TGTGCCAGCAGCTTAGAGGGGGCGCCCGACTATGGCTACACCTTC.